The source of this T cell receptor beta chain is a study of T cell changes during pregnancy in multiple sclerosis (dated by TCRdb to between 2019 and 2020). Regarding the research as a whole: Changes in the T cell repertoire over the course of pregnancy were examined in this study in women with multiple sclerosis.

CDR1 and CDR2, looked up from the germline V gene, are MDHEN and SYDVKM. The CDR3 numbers 16 residues from cysteine through phenylalanine. The only DNA kept is the CDR3, 48 bases in frame from the first base. The junction carries 18 bases between V and J, which are trimmed by 6 bases and 1 base respectively. Worth noting for this clone: Its antigen specificity is not known. Base qualities are not at hand, and no much larger clone is one base apart.

Library generation was performed with the immunoSEQ multiplex PCR assay. TCRdb limited this immuneACCESS table to in-frame rearrangements with V and J called. A share of clones is missing; checked studies link under half to unresolved V genes, and the rest is unexplained. For this sample there are approximately 18,000 clones; approximately 87% appear just once. The ten biggest clones cover roughly 14% of the sample. The V gene is TRBV28 and the J gene is TRBJ2-5; a weak D assignment points to TRBD2 (6 bases agree). This specimen consisted of CD8+ T cells from peripheral blood mononuclear cells, obtained in the third trimester of pregnancy. The source of this sequence is a female donor in good health, enrolled as a control in a pregnancy study. The nucleotides are TGTGCCAGCAGCCGAGTATCTAGGGGAGGCCAAGAGACCCAGTACTTC. Translated, it gives CASSRVSRGGQETQYF.